These 29 T cell receptor beta chains came from one sample sequenced in a study of cytomegalovirus exposure and HLA in healthy donors. The PCR used 60 Vbeta and 13 Jbeta primers. TCRdb's copy holds only in-frame clones and misses some; the assay was immunoSEQ multiplex PCR. The sample lists around 120,000 clones; about 80% were seen once. The sequencing sample was made of PBMCs. These receptors came from a man between 60 and 75 years old in good health and CMV-seropositive.

Comments on this clone: At one of its ends the junction is not consistent with the germline gene, which may arise from a read error. Different DNA sequences within this sample yield the same CDR3. V is TRBV7-2 and J is TRBJ1-2; D may be TRBD1 (5 bases). This CDR3 has 13 residues. Germline V gene lookup returns CDR1 SGHTA and CDR2 FQGNSA. The chain's CDR3 is CASSFGGVNGYTF. CDR3 in DNA: TGTGCCAGTAGCTTTGGGGGGGTGAATGGCTACACCTTC.

The genes are TRBV7-2 and TRBJ2-1; 12 bases fit TRBD2. The CDR3 sequence is 16 residues long. Looked up from germline, CDR1 is SGHTA and CDR2 is FQGNSA. V trimming: 5 bases; J trimming: 6 bases; junction bases outside the gene matches: 8. The CDR3 here is CASSRGRLAGVNEQFF. DNA of the CDR3: TGTGCCAGCAGCAGAGGGCGACTAGCGGGAGTCAATGAGCAGTTCTTC.

V usage is TRBV28 and J usage is TRBJ1-5; 9 bases align to TRBD1. V gave up 5 bases and J gave up 2 bases; unmatched junction bases: 7. The germline V gene encodes CDR1 MDHEN and CDR2 SYDVKM. The CDR3 length is 16 residues. CDR3 sequence: CASSRTQGARNQPQHF. The CDR3 DNA reads TGTGCCAGCAGTCGAACACAGGGGGCTCGCAATCAGCCCCAGCATTTT.

The V call is TRBV9, the J call TRBJ1-1; perhaps TRBD1 as D (6 bases). Germline CDR1 is SGDLS and CDR2 is YYNGEE. The length of the CDR3 is 18 residues. Trimming cost V 0 bases and J 5 bases, with 23 bases left between them. In nucleotides, the CDR3 is TGTGCCAGCAGCGTAGGATTTGGGGTGGGACATGATGGGACTGAAGCTTTCTTT. Protein: CASSVGFGVGHDGTEAFF.

The chain carries TRBV6-1 and TRBJ2-7, with 11 bases matching TRBD1. V shed 2 bases and J 3 bases; nucleotides not matched to a gene: 6. The length of the CDR3 is 16 residues. Germline V gene data show CDR1 as MNHNS and CDR2 as SASEGT. CDR3 amino acids: CASSEITGTGGYEQYF. The CDR3 region has the DNA TGTGCCAGCAGTGAAATAACCGGGACAGGGGGCTACGAGCAGTACTTC.

The chain uses TRBV2 and TRBJ1-1; D might be TRBD1 (5 bases). The CDR3 is 14 amino acids. The V gene's germline CDR1 is SNHLY and CDR2 FYNNEI. The V gene lost 6 bases and the J gene lost 0 bases, with 11 bases spanning the gap. CDR3 coding DNA: TGTGCCAGCAGGCCAGGGCTCATGAACACTGAAGCTTTCTTT. It translates to CASRPGLMNTEAFF. The complete variable domain, with remaining parts taken from reference TRBV2 and TRBJ1-1, reads EPEVTQTPSHQVTQMGQEVILRCVPISNHLYFYWYRQILGQKVEFLVSFYNNEISEKSEIFDDQFSVERPDGSNFTLKIRSTKLEDSAMYFCASRPGLMNTEAFFGQGTRLTVV.

The V call is TRBV29-1, the J call TRBJ2-3, with D possibly being TRBD1 (5 bases). Germline V CDR1 and CDR2: SQVTM, ANQGSEA. V lost 5 bases and J 0 bases, leaving 12 bases between the germline ends. The length of the CDR3 is 14 residues. In DNA form, the CDR3 reads TGCAGCGTTCTCCCCAGGACAAGCACAGATACGCAGTATTTT. Amino acids: CSVLPRTSTDTQYF.

This clone was seen only a few times. The V call is TRBV7-9, the J call TRBJ1-5, with unresolved D. Trimming stripped 1 base from V and 9 bases from J, with 10 bases between. CDR1 is SEHNR and CDR2 is FQNEAQ in the germline V gene (reference sequence). There are 13 residues in the CDR3. The CDR3 bases are TGTGCCAGCAGCTTAGATGGGCCACGGCCCCAGCATTTT. Translated, it gives CASSLDGPRPQHF.

The V and J genes are TRBV6-6 and TRBJ1-5, with TRBD1 identical over 7 bases. V trimming: 5 bases; J trimming: 1 base; junction bases outside the gene matches: 5. Per germline, CDR1 MNHNY and CDR2 SVGAGI (reference sequence). The CDR3 runs to 15 residues. The DNA of the CDR3 is TGTGCCAGCAGTATAGGGACAGCCAGCAATCAGCCCCAGCATTTT. It translates to CASSIGTASNQPQHF.

This clone was recorded a few times. J is TRBJ2-4 and V is TRBV25-1; weak D call: TRBD1 (6 bases). Deletions cut 7 bases from V and 13 bases from J, with 20 bases between. This CDR3 has 13 residues. Germline V CDR1 and CDR2: MGHDK, SYGVNS. This chain's CDR3 is CASKEVDWGQQYF. The DNA of the CDR3 is TGTGCCAGCAAAGAGGTCGATTGGGGACAACAGTACTTC.

V gene TRBV19 combines with J gene TRBJ2-1; perhaps TRBD2 as D (5 bases). Trimming shortened V by 5 bases and J by 0 bases, and 8 bases separated the two germline ends. The CDR3 is 14 residues long. Germline lookup yields CDR1 LNHDA and CDR2 SQIVND (reference sequence). CDR3 region: CASSSGSSYNEQFF. CDR3 in DNA: TGTGCCAGTAGTTCGGGGTCCTCCTACAATGAGCAGTTCTTC.

The V call is TRBV4-1, the J call TRBJ1-1, with D perhaps TRBD1 (5 bases). The length of the CDR3 is 16 residues. Trimming shortened V by 3 bases and J by 1 base, and 15 bases separated the two germline ends. Germline CDR1 reads MGHRA; CDR2 reads YSYEKL. CDR3 sequence reads: CASSHVQGSSNTEAFF. As DNA, the CDR3 is TGCGCCAGCAGCCATGTTCAGGGCTCCTCGAACACTGAAGCTTTCTTT.

This chain links TRBV30 with TRBJ1-1; 7 bases are shared with TRBD1. CDR1 is GTSNPN, CDR2 SVGIG, per germline (reference sequence). The CDR3 runs to 13 residues. Trimming at V came to 2 bases and at J to 5 bases, leaving 5 bases not matched to a gene. The CDR3 nucleotides read TGTGCCTGGAGTATTGACAGGGAGACTGAAGCTTTCTTT. Encoded protein: CAWSIDRETEAFF.

A few counts support this clone. The V call is TRBV10-1, the J call TRBJ1-5, with 7 bases lining up with TRBD1. CDR3 length: 15 amino acids. V lost 7 bases and J lost 4; bases outside the gene matches: 10. Per germline, CDR1 WNHNN and CDR2 SYGVQD (reference sequence). The CDR3 region has the DNA TGCGCCAGCAATGGAAGGGGGCGCCGGAATCAGCCCCAGCATTTT. It yields the protein CASNGRGRRNQPQHF.

The chain links TRBV7-6 to TRBJ1-2; D gene unclear. Germline values: CDR1 SGHVS, CDR2 FNYEAQ. This CDR3 spans 15 amino acids. Between the trimmed V and J ends, which lost 1 base and 0 bases, there was a span of 9 bases. In DNA, the CDR3 is TGTGCCAGCAGCTTAGAACCGGGTTCTAACTATGGCTACACCTTC. Its protein product is CASSLEPGSNYGYTF.

This chain uses TRBV29-1 with TRBJ1-2; 10 bases map to TRBD1. The CDR3 is 13 amino acids. Germline assignment: CDR1 SQVTM and CDR2 ANQGSEA. J was trimmed by 8 bases and V by 4 bases; bases with no gene match: 7. CDR3 sequence reads: CSVGADRGDGYTF. CDR3 DNA sequence: TGCAGCGTTGGGGCGGACAGGGGGGACGGCTACACCTTC.

The CDR3, as DNA: TGTGCCAGCAGCTTGGGGACAGGTTGGATGATTGAGCAGTTCTTC. This sequence encodes CASSLGTGWMIEQFF. The chain links TRBV5-4 to TRBJ2-1; TRBD1 aligns across 7 bases. The CDR3 length is 15 residues. CDR1 is SGHNT, CDR2 YYREEE, per germline (reference sequence). J was trimmed by 9 bases and V by 0 bases; bases with no gene match: 9.

The rearrangement links TRBV2 to TRBJ1-2; no clear D. The germline V and J ends were trimmed by 4 bases and 3 bases, with 9 bases remaining between them. The CDR3 has 13 residues. Germline V lookup: CDR1 SNHLY, CDR2 FYNNEI. CDR3 loop: CASSVQIHYGYTF. CDR3 DNA sequence: TGTGCCAGCAGTGTACAGATACACTATGGCTACACCTTC.

This chain connects TRBV18 to TRBJ1-4, with 8 positions matching TRBD1. Germline V gene data show CDR1 as KGHSH and CDR2 as LQKENI. The V and J ends lost 2 bases and 0 bases, in that order; junction bases with no gene match: 5. This CDR3 has 17 residues. CDR3 protein: CASSPTGTGATNEKLFF. The CDR3 bases are TGTGCCAGCTCACCAACCGGGACAGGTGCAACTAATGAAAAACTGTTTTTT.

The chain has TRBV11-2 and TRBJ2-2; 7 bases are shared with TRBD1. Germline V lookup: CDR1 SGHAT, CDR2 FQNNGV. The CDR3 is 16 residues long. Germline trimming cut 6 bases from V and 6 bases from J; bases unmatched to any gene: 13. This CDR3 is CASSTIKTGSAGELFF. The CDR3 nucleotides read TGTGCCAGCAGTACTATCAAGACAGGGAGCGCCGGGGAGCTGTTTTTT.

This clone occurred once. The chain recombines TRBV2 with TRBJ2-1; the D gene is possibly TRBD1 (9 bases). Trimming shortened V by 11 bases and J by 3 bases, and 17 bases separated the two germline ends. Germline V CDR1 and CDR2: SNHLY, FYNNEI. This CDR3 is built from 14 residues. The CDR3 nucleotides are TGTGCCCGACGGGGGGGACAGGGCTACAATGAGCAGTTCTTC. The encoded protein is CARRGGQGYNEQFF.

This rearrangement joins TRBV19 to TRBJ1-2, with D unclear. CDR3 length: 14 amino acids. Germline values: CDR1 LNHDA, CDR2 SQIVND (reference sequence). V was cut by 1 base and J by 0 bases, with 6 bases left in between. Here the CDR3 DNA reads TGTGCCAGTAGTATAGCGACTGCTAACTATGGCTACACCTTC. Translated, it gives CASSIATANYGYTF. Filled out from reference TRBV19 and TRBJ1-2, the complete variable domain reads DGGITQSPKYLFRKEGQNVTLSCEQNLNHDAMYWYRQDPGQGLRLIYYSQIVNDFQKGDIAEGYSVSREKKESFPLTVTSAQKNPTAFYLCASSIATANYGYTFGSGTRLTVV.

With respect to this clone: Sequence at one end of the junction differs from germline and may be a read error. Other DNA sequences in the sample encode the same CDR3. This chain links TRBV6-1 with TRBJ2-7; TRBD1 aligns across 8 bases. Germline V gene lookup returns CDR1 MNHNS and CDR2 SASEGT. This CDR3 spans 14 amino acids. CDR3 sequence reads: CASFDSGQGSEQYF. The CDR3 DNA reads as TGCGCCAGCTTCGACTCTGGACAGGGCTCCGAGCAGTACTTC.

This clone was counted a single time. V is TRBV18 and J is TRBJ2-2; D ambiguous. Germline values: CDR1 KGHSH, CDR2 LQKENI. The CDR3 loop spans 17 amino acids. V lost 0 bases and J lost 1, with 12 bases in between. DNA for the CDR3: TGTGCCAGCTCACCACCCCCCGAACTCGGGAACACCGGGGAGCTGTTTTTT. It encodes CASSPPPELGNTGELFF.

The V gene is TRBV7-9, the J gene TRBJ1-6, with 11 bases identical to TRBD1. The CDR3 loop spans 18 amino acids. Germline V gene lookup returns CDR1 SEHNR and CDR2 FQNEAQ (reference sequence). The junction had 5 bases not matched to a gene; V was cut back by 3 bases and J by 1 base. CDR3 region: CASSFGTGGSSYNSPLHF. CDR3 bases: TGTGCCAGCAGCTTTGGGACAGGGGGTTCATCCTATAATTCACCCCTCCACTTT.

This clone is a singleton in its sample. The gene calls are TRBV6-5 and TRBJ1-5; D is possibly TRBD1 (6 bases). The CDR3 sequence is 14 residues long. CDR1 is MNHEY and CDR2 is SVGAGI in the germline V gene. V was shortened by 8 bases and J by 0 bases, with 11 bases between the two germline ends. The CDR3 loop is CASRRGGSNQPQHF. Here the CDR3 DNA reads TGTGCCAGCCGAAGGGGGGGTAGCAATCAGCCCCAGCATTTT.

The genes are TRBV30 and TRBJ2-7, with 8 bases identical to TRBD1. CDR1 and CDR2 (germline): GTSNPN, SVGIG (reference sequence). The CDR3 is 14 amino acids. V lost 0 bases to trimming and J lost 4 bases; unmatched junction nucleotides: 5. The CDR3 here is CAWSVQGADYEQYF. The CDR3 bases are TGTGCCTGGAGTGTGCAGGGGGCGGATTACGAGCAGTACTTC.

The J gene is TRBJ2-7, the V gene TRBV14, with 12 bases identical to TRBD1. Trimming took 0 bases from V and 5 from J; bases not matched to a gene: 8. There are 17 residues in the CDR3. The germline V gene has CDR1 SGHDN and CDR2 FVKESK. The CDR3 loop is CASSQDWGQGAMDEQYF. The CDR3, as DNA: TGTGCCAGCAGCCAAGATTGGGGACAGGGGGCAATGGACGAGCAGTACTTC. The full variable domain, completed using reference TRBV14 and TRBJ2-7, is EAGVTQFPSHSVIEKGQTVTLRCDPISGHDNLYWYRRVMGKEIKFLLHFVKESKQDESGMPNNRFLAERTGGTYSTLKVQPAELEDSGVYFCASSQDWGQGAMDEQYFGPGTRLTVT.

Only a few counts were recorded for this clone. The genes are TRBV28 and TRBJ1-2; D may be TRBD1 (6 bases). The CDR3 runs to 15 residues. Trimming shortened V by 2 bases and J by 1 base, and 11 bases separated the two germline ends. The germline CDR1 and CDR2 sequences are MDHEN and SYDVKM. The CDR3 protein is CASSLAGTSNYGYTF. The DNA for the CDR3 is TGTGCCAGCAGTTTAGCCGGGACAAGTAACTATGGCTACACCTTC.